This T cell receptor beta chain was sequenced for a study of CD8+CD57+ T cells in acquired aplastic anemia (dated by TCRdb to 2016 to 2018). Context from the whole study: DNA extracted from sorted CD4+ and CD8+ cells had a mean of approximately 3.4 ug, with a range of about 0.2 to 30 ug. An average of about 10 million reads for CD4+ cells and 12 million or so reads for CD8+ cells was obtained from healthy donor samples. What the work shows at the level of the full study, not this receptor alone: Roughly 30 CD8+ CDR3 sequences were shared between patients and controls but appeared highly expressed in patients and within their immunodominant clones. CD8+ Simpson's diversity did not differ significantly between patients and healthy controls (P=0.060).

A distance of 17 bases separates the germline ends of V and J, which lose 8 bases and 4 bases respectively. Measured from the cysteine to the phenylalanine, the CDR3 is 13 residues long. Only CDR3 DNA remains: 39 bases, in frame from the first base. CDR1 and CDR2, looked up from the germline V gene, are SQVTM and ANQGSEA. In the study, sorted CD4+ and CD8+ blood T cells from patients with severe aplastic anemia and from healthy subjects underwent deep sequencing of TCR repertoires. Ficoll-Paque density gradient centrifugation was used to isolate peripheral blood mononuclear cells. Before DNA was extracted, CD4+ and CD8+ T cells were sorted using either FACS or magnetic beads. With respect to this clonotype: Its recognized antigen is unknown. Nothing much larger sits one base from this clone, and base qualities are not available.

Profiling of TCR beta VDJ combinations and CDR3 sequences used genomic DNA as the template. TCR repertoire sequencing was run on an Illumina HiSeq 2000. Concerning the study's data processing: Repertoire assessment relied on Simpson's diversity index, CDR3 size and DJ length profiles, and TRBV/TRBJ rearrangement plots. The most abundant DNA sequence in the deep sequencing data was taken as the immunodominant clone. CDR3 amino acid sequences were screened for sharing across subjects and compared with published repertoires and the VDJdb database. TCRdb reprocessed the public reads (quality trimming at Q25 with fastp, clone calling with MiXCR) and kept in-frame beta chains. Each entry merges the rows of one CDR3 protein and shows their most common DNA and genes. The V and J calls here are based on TCRdb, not the publication. Recorded for this sample are just over 400,000 distinct CDR3 sequences; roughly 68% of them occurred a single time. The ten largest clonotypes hold 4% of the sample.

This clonotype originated in a human donor in good health, serving as a control. The sequenced material came from sorted CD4+, CD8+, or CD8+CD57+ T cells (not recorded which) from PBMCs. The chain is made from TRBV29-1 and TRBJ1-2, with an unclear D gene assignment. The CDR3 has the sequence CSPLFMAGYGYTF. At the DNA level, the sequence is TGCAGCCCCCTTTTTATGGCGGGCTATGGCTACACCTTC.